These 18 T cell receptor beta chains were all obtained from the same sample, sequenced in a study of patients and donors after allogeneic stem cell transplantation. TCRdb independently ran MiXCR on the RT-PCR reads; one entry per CDR3 protein. In the table there are approximately 160,000 distinct CDR3 sequences, approximately 30% of which are singletons. The sequenced sample was blood, either unsorted or a sorted T cell fraction (not recorded which). These receptors were taken from a human donor who was either an allogeneic HSCT recipient or a stem cell or donor lymphocyte infusion donor (not recorded which). It is not recorded whose cells these are; they may come from a transplant donor.

In its sample, this clonotype was seen a few times. This chain links TRBV29-1 with TRBJ2-6; D remains unclear. The CDR3 runs 15 residues. From germline, CDR1 is SQVTM and CDR2 ANQGSEA. V was cut by 7 bases and J by 0 bases, with 13 bases left in between. The CDR3 sequence: CSARDGLSGANVLTF. In nucleotides, the CDR3 is TGCAGCGCCCGAGACGGGCTCTCTGGGGCCAACGTCCTGACTTTC.

This clonotype appeared a few times. The chain has TRBV9 and TRBJ1-1; no firm D call. The CDR3 totals 14 residues. Germline assignment: CDR1 SGDLS and CDR2 YYNGEE. V was shortened by 4 bases and J by 4 bases, with 14 bases between the two germline ends. Written as DNA, the CDR3 is TGTGCCAGCAGCCTGACCAGTCCTCCCACTGAAGCTTTCTTT. It specifies CASSLTSPPTEAFF.

This clonotype came up a few times. The chain has TRBV5-1 and TRBJ1-4; D not resolved. This CDR3 contains 15 residues. V lost 1 base and J lost 4, with 11 bases in between. Germline V CDR1 and CDR2: SGHRS, YFSETQ. In DNA, the CDR3 is TGCGCCAGCAGCTTGAGGAGCAGATATAATGAAAAACTGTTTTTT. Translated, it gives CASSLRSRYNEKLFF. Supplemented by reference TRBV5-1 and TRBJ1-4, the full variable domain reads KAGVTQTPRYLIKTRGQQVTLSCSPISGHRSVSWYQQTPGQGLQFLFEYFSETQRNKGNFPGRFSGRQFSNSRSEMNVSTLELGDSALYLCASSLRSRYNEKLFFGSGTQLSVL.

This clonotype was recorded a few times. The chain carries TRBV7-2 and TRBJ2-1, with unresolved D. This CDR3 has 12 residues. Germline V lookup: CDR1 SGHTA, CDR2 FQGNSA. With 5 bases removed from V and 5 bases from J, the gap between germline ends came to 7 bases. CDR3 DNA: TGTGCCAGCAGCCCCGGGCACAATGAGCAGTTCTTC. This sequence encodes CASSPGHNEQFF.

Ten or more counts support this clonotype. For the CDR3, the DNA is TGCAGTGCTAGCGGTCCGGCACCCCACGAAGCTTTCTTT. Translated: CSASGPAPHEAFF. The chain joins TRBV20-1 to TRBJ1-1; D gene ambiguous. Germline values: CDR1 DFQATT, CDR2 SNEGSKA (reference sequence). Trimming took 3 bases from V and 8 from J, leaving 16 bases between them. This CDR3 contains 13 residues.

V gene TRBV4-3 combines with J gene TRBJ2-1; TRBD2 matches 7 bases. Per the germline V gene, CDR1 is LGHNA and CDR2 is YSLEER. Germline trimming cut 0 bases from V and 3 bases from J; bases unmatched to any gene: 2. The CDR3 consists of 15 residues. CDR3 protein: CASSQDRDYYNEQFF. The CDR3 DNA sequence: TGCGCCAGCAGCCAAGATCGGGACTACTACAATGAGCAGTTCTTC.

J is TRBJ2-1 and V is TRBV5-1; 13 nucleotides agree with TRBD2. The germline V gene encodes CDR1 SGHRS and CDR2 YFSETQ. CDR3 length: 18 residues. Germline trimming cut 1 base from V and 0 bases from J; bases unmatched to any gene: 4. CDR3 in amino acids: CASSLRLAGGISYNEQFF. The CDR3 nucleotides read TGCGCCAGCAGCTTGAGACTAGCGGGAGGTATCTCCTACAATGAGCAGTTCTTC. The whole variable domain, remainder taken from reference TRBV5-1 and TRBJ2-1, is KAGVTQTPRYLIKTRGQQVTLSCSPISGHRSVSWYQQTPGQGLQFLFEYFSETQRNKGNFPGRFSGRQFSNSRSEMNVSTLELGDSALYLCASSLRLAGGISYNEQFFGPGTRLTVL.

The V gene is TRBV5-6, the J gene TRBJ2-7, with D unclear. The germline V and J ends were trimmed by 2 bases and 3 bases, with 3 bases remaining between them. This CDR3 is 11 amino acids long. Per germline, CDR1 SGHDT and CDR2 YYEEEE. CDR3 DNA sequence: TGTGCCAGCAGCTTCCTCTACGAGCAGTACTTC. This gives the protein CASSFLYEQYF.

The chain joins TRBV9 to TRBJ2-3; no clear D. The CDR3 totals 15 residues. Germline values: CDR1 SGDLS, CDR2 YYNGEE. The V end was cut by 4 bases, the J end by 2 bases, with 14 bases between. The CDR3: CASSPGSSITDTQYF. Here the CDR3 DNA reads TGTGCCAGCAGCCCCGGTTCATCGATCACAGATACGCAGTATTTT.

The rearrangement uses TRBV5-1 and TRBJ2-1, with D possibly called TRBD1 or TRBD2 (5 bases each). Looked up from germline, CDR1 is SGHRS and CDR2 is YFSETQ. CDR3 length: 13 residues. V lost 3 bases to trimming and J lost 4 bases, with 8 bases between them. The chain's CDR3 is CASSYWGYNEQFF. The CDR3 DNA reads TGCGCCAGCAGCTACTGGGGGTACAATGAGCAGTTCTTC.

This clonotype was detected only a few times. The chain carries TRBV3-1 and TRBJ2-2; 9 bases align to TRBD1. Germline V gives CDR1 LGHDT, CDR2 YNNKEL (reference sequence). The CDR3 extends over 16 amino acids. Germline trimming cut 6 bases from V and 4 bases from J; bases unmatched to any gene: 9. The CDR3 nucleotides read TGTGCCAGCAGGGATACAGGGGGCGAGGGCACCGGGGAGCTGTTTTTT. Protein sequence: CASRDTGGEGTGELFF.

The table lists this clonotype with many counts. The rearrangement links TRBV7-8 to TRBJ1-4, with a weak D call TRBD1 (6 bases). Per the germline V gene, CDR1 is SGHVS and CDR2 is FQNEAQ. This CDR3 comprises 11 residues. V shed 5 bases and J shed 14 bases, with 12 bases lying between them. In nucleotides, the CDR3 is TGTGCCAGCAGCACAGGGAATAATCTGTTTTTT. Translating it yields CASSTGNNLFF. The full variable domain, in which reference TRBV7-8 and TRBJ1-4 provide the parts outside the CDR3, is GAGVSQSPRYKVAKRGQDVALRCDPISGHVSLFWYQQALGQGPEFLTYFQNEAQLDKSGLPSDRFFAERPEGSVSTLKIQRTQQEDSAVYLCASSTGNNLFFGSGTQLSVL.

This clonotype was seen more than once but under ten times. This chain links TRBV25-1 with TRBJ1-2; no clear D gene. The V gene lost 8 bases and the J gene lost 3 bases, with 10 bases spanning the gap. CDR1 MGHDK and CDR2 SYGVNS come from the germline V gene. This CDR3 spans 12 amino acids. The CDR3 is CASLDGYYGYTF. CDR3 coding DNA: TGTGCCAGCCTCGACGGATACTATGGCTACACCTTC.

This clonotype occurred a few times. The chain carries TRBV6-6 and TRBJ2-3; D is uncertain. Trimming cost V 2 bases and J 1 base, with 4 bases left between them. The germline CDR1 and CDR2 sequences are MNHNY and SVGAGI (reference sequence). The CDR3 covers 13 residues. The DNA for the CDR3 is TGTGCCAGCAGTTACGGACGCACAGATACGCAGTATTTT. Encoded protein: CASSYGRTDTQYF.

This clonotype was picked up many times. This chain connects TRBV6-5 to TRBJ1-2; TRBD1 might be the D (5 bases). The germline gives CDR1 MNHEY, CDR2 SVGAGI. V lost 1 base and J lost 3, with 12 bases in between. CDR3 length: 15 amino acids. In DNA form, the CDR3 reads TGTGCCAGCAGTTACTTCGGGGGAGCCGACTATGGCTACACCTTC. Its protein is CASSYFGGADYGYTF.

This clonotype came up a few times. The V gene is TRBV6-5, the J gene TRBJ1-6; TRBD1 agrees at 8 bases. The CDR3 is 14 amino acids. Germline V lookup: CDR1 MNHEY, CDR2 SVGAGI. The trim removed 7 bases at V and 5 bases at J, leaving 4 bases unmatched. Here the CDR3 DNA reads TGTGCCAGCAAAAGACAGGGGCATAATTCACCCCTCCACTTT. It codes for CASKRQGHNSPLHF.

This chain connects TRBV12-3 or TRBV12-4 to TRBJ1-1; D might be TRBD1 (6 bases). The V and J ends lost 6 bases and 2 bases respectively, with 10 bases between them. The CDR3 has 13 residues. The CDR3 loop reads CASSWTDNTEAFF. In DNA form, the CDR3 reads TGTGCCAGCAGCTGGACAGACAACACTGAAGCTTTCTTT.

The chain recombines TRBV10-3 with TRBJ1-4; unclear D gene. Trimming cost V 0 bases and J 6 bases, with 8 bases left between them. This CDR3 region has 14 residues. Germline CDR1 ENHRY, CDR2 SYGVKD. CDR3 in DNA: TGTGCCATCAGTGAGTCGAACGGTGATGAAAAACTGTTTTTT. Translated, it gives CAISESNGDEKLFF.